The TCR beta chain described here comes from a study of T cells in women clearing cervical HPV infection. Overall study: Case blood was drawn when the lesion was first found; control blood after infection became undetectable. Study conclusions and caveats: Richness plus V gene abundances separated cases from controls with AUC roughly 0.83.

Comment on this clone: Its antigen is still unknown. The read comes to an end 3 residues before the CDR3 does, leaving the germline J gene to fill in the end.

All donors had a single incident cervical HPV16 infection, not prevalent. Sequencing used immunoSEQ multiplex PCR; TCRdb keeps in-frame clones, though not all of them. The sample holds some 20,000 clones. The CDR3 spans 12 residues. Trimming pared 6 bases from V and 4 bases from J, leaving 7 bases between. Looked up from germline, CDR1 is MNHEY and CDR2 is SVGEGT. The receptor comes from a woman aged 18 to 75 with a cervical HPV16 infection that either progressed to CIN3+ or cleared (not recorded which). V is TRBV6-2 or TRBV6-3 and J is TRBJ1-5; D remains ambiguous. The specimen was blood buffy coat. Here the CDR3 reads CASRSLNQPQHF. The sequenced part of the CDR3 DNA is TGTGCCAGCAGATCATTGAATCAGCCC.